The clone carrying this T cell receptor beta chain was seen ten or more times. The antigen remains unidentified. The sample comes from a study of early T cells in non-severe SARS-CoV-2 infection. The wider study: Unsorted whole-blood RNA was sequenced in bulk, leaving chains unpaired.

Study findings and constraints: Anti-spike CD8 responses were favored by VDJdb matching, which missed private and CD4 specificities.

Unique molecular identifiers (one per individual cDNA molecule) were attached. A single record per CDR3 protein comes from TCRdb applying MiXCR to the 5' RACE reads. The data contain under 35,000 distinct CDR3 sequences, about 4.9% of them singletons. Trimming at V came to 5 bases and at J to 0 bases, leaving 5 bases not matched to a gene. This CDR3 is built from 18 residues. Germline CDR1 and CDR2: SEHNR and FQNEAQ (reference sequence). Sequencing used whole blood. The chain joins TRBV7-9 to TRBJ2-1; 15 bases are a match to TRBD2. This receptor was obtained from an adult who was a healthcare worker with PCR-confirmed SARS-CoV-2 infection or an uninfected control (not recorded which). Here the CDR3 DNA reads TGTGCCAGCAGCCCGGGGACTAGCGGGGGGAGCTCCTACAATGAGCAGTTCTTC. It is translated as CASSPGTSGGSSYNEQFF.